This is a list of T cell receptor beta chains from one sample in a study of shared clonotypes between healthy human individuals. Some clones are missing from TCRdb's copy, which holds only in-frame ones; the method was immunoSEQ multiplex PCR. The data hold around 2.5 million clones, with 80% to 95% observed a single time. Input material: naive CD4+ T cells from PBMCs. These receptor sequences come from a man younger than 30 in good health. Some clones in this sample may be carry-over from other donors' samples. Each CDR3 is given with its conserved first and last residue. D genes are given only for firm matches. The size of a clone is reported for some rows only, either as once, few or many, or as a class for expanded clones.

clone_size	d_call	v_call	j_call	cdr3_nt	cdr3_aa
few	TRBD1	TRBV15	TRBJ1-5	TGTGCCACCAGCAGGACCCCTGGGGGGACAGGGCATTTT	CATSRTPGGTGHF
.	.	TRBV18	TRBJ1-1	TGTGCCAGCTCACCACCTCAGACAAACACTGAAGCTTTCTTT	CASSPPQTNTEAFF
.	.	TRBV18	TRBJ1-1	TGTGCCAGCTCACCACGGGATCTGAGCACTGAAGCTTTCTTT	CASSPRDLSTEAFF
.	.	TRBV28	TRBJ2-7	TGTGCCAGCAGTTTACAGCCCTACGAGCAGTACTTC	CASSLQPYEQYF
.	.	TRBV6-5	TRBJ2-7	TGTGCCAGCACCGAAGCCACAACCTACGAGCAGTACTTC	CASTEATTYEQYF
.	TRBD1	TRBV6-1	TRBJ1-1	TGTGCCAGCAGTCCCCGACAGGGCGGTGACACTGAAGCTTTCTTT	CASSPRQGGDTEAFF
.	.	TRBV20-1	TRBJ2-1	TGCAGTGCCCCCCTGAGCCATGAGCAGTTCTTC	CSAPLSHEQFF
.	TRBD1	TRBV18	TRBJ1-2	TGTGCCAGCTCAGCGTATCGACAGGGCCCCGGGGCCCTATATGGCTACACCTTC	CASSAYRQGPGALYGYTF
.	.	TRBV19	TRBJ2-7	TGTGCCAGTAGTAGTCAGGGCGCCTACGAGCAGTACTTC	CASSSQGAYEQYF
once	.	TRBV29-1	TRBJ1-2	TGCAGCGTTGAAGTCGGGGGACTCTACTATGGCTACACCTTC	CSVEVGGLYYGYTF
once	.	TRBV30	TRBJ2-7	TGTGCCTGGAGTGTAGTGGGGGCAGGGGCCTACGAGCAGTACTTC	CAWSVVGAGAYEQYF
.	.	TRBV19	TRBJ2-2	TGTGCCAGTAGGTACTTCACCGGGGAGCTGTTTTTT	CASRYFTGELFF
.	.	TRBV7-3	TRBJ1-1	TGTGCCAGCAGCTTAACGTCAGGACTGAACACTGAAGCTTTCTTT	CASSLTSGLNTEAFF
.	.	TRBV18	TRBJ1-1	TGTGCCAGCTCACGTGAGGATGGACGGACCTTTGAAGCTTTCTTT	CASSREDGRTFEAFF
.	.	TRBV6-6	TRBJ1-5	TGTGCCAGCAGTGTGGCATCGACCCGCGGTCAGCCCCAGCATTTT	CASSVASTRGQPQHF
few	TRBD1	TRBV18	TRBJ1-2	TGTGCCAGCTCACTCCCGGACAGGGAAATTGGCTACACCTTC	CASSLPDREIGYTF
.	TRBD2	TRBV7-3	TRBJ2-3	TGTGCCAGCAGCCTCGGACTAGCGGGGACCACAGATACGCAGTATTTT	CASSLGLAGTTDTQYF
.	TRBD2	TRBV7-8	TRBJ2-3	TGTGCCAGCAGCTTAGCGCTGGAGACTAGCGGGATGATAACAGATACGCAGTATTTT	CASSLALETSGMITDTQYF
.	TRBD2	TRBV18	TRBJ2-2	TGTGCCAGCTCACCACAGGGCGGGAGAAACACCGGGGAGCTGTTTTTT	CASSPQGGRNTGELFF
.	TRBD2	TRBV7-9	TRBJ2-7	TGTGCGGGCGGGAGTAGGTCCTACGAGCAGTACTTC	CAGGSRSYEQYF
few	TRBD1	TRBV7-9	TRBJ1-1	TGTGCCAGCATGCTGACAGGGGGCAACACTGAAGCTTTCTTT	CASMLTGGNTEAFF
.	TRBD1	TRBV19	TRBJ2-5	TGTGCCAGTAGTAACAGGGGGCAGGAGACCCAGTACTTC	CASSNRGQETQYF
.	.	TRBV5-1	TRBJ1-1	TGCGCCAGCAGCTTGGAGAGGAGACACATGAACACTGAAGCTTTCTTT	CASSLERRHMNTEAFF
.	.	TRBV5-6	TRBJ1-6	TGTGCCAGCAGCCCGGGCGGCCAGGGGCTTTCACCCCTCCACTTT	CASSPGGQGLSPLHF
once	.	TRBV5-1	TRBJ2-1	TGCGCCAGCAGCTTGGCGGGGCGGGGCTCCTACAATGAGCAGTTCTTC	CASSLAGRGSYNEQFF